This entry features one T cell receptor (beta chain) sequence. Its antigen is as yet unknown. Using immunoSEQ multiplex PCR, the repertoire was profiled, and TCRdb retains in-frame clones only, with some absent. The data hold roughly 150,000 clones, with approximately 88% observed a single time. The V and J ends lost 5 bases and 8 bases respectively, with 15 bases between them. Germline assignment: CDR1 SGHTA and CDR2 FQGTGA. This CDR3 comprises 13 residues. These data are taken from a study of T cell responses to AZD1222 COVID-19 vaccine. The study's findings and limits: Across the whole spike, CD4 TCRs peaked at regions 160-218 and 743-854. In the spike-specific TCR repertoire, nearly half reportedly target unmutated variant regions. Baseline serostatus was positive in only a handful of AZD1222 recipients.

The chain couples TRBV7-3 to TRBJ1-2, with D perhaps matching TRBD1 (6 bases). This sample comprised peripheral blood, obtained on day 0 of AZD1222 vaccination. The receptor was isolated from an adult in good health. The CDR3 DNA reads TGTGCCAGCAGCGTTACAGGGAGCGGGGGCTACACCTTC. Translation: CASSVTGSGGYTF. The full variable domain, completed using reference TRBV7-3 and TRBJ1-2, is GAGVSQTPSNKVTEKGKYVELRCDPISGHTALYWYRQSLGQGPEFLIYFQGTGAADDSGLPNDRFFAVRPEGSVSTLKIQRTERGDSAVYLCASSVTGSGGYTFGSGTRLTVV.